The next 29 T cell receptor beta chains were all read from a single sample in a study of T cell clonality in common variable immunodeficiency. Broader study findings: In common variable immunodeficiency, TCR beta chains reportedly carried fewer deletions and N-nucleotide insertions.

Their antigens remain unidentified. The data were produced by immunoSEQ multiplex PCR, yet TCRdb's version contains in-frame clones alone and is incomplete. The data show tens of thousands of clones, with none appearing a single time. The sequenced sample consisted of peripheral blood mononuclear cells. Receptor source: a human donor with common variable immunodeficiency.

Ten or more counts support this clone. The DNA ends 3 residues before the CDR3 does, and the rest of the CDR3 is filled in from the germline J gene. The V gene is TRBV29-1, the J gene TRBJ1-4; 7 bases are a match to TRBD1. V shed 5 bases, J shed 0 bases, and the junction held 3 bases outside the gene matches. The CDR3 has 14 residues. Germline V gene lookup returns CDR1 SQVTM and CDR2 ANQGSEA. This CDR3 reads CSVRDSATNEKLFF. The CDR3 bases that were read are TGCAGCGTTCGGGACAGCGCAACTAATGAAAAA. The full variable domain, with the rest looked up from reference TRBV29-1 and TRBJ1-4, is SAVISQKPSRDICQRGTSLTIQCQVDSQVTMMFWYRQQPGQSLTLIATANQGSEATYESGFVIDKFPISRPNLTFSTLTVSNMSPEDSSIYLCSVRDSATNEKLFFGSGTQLSVL.

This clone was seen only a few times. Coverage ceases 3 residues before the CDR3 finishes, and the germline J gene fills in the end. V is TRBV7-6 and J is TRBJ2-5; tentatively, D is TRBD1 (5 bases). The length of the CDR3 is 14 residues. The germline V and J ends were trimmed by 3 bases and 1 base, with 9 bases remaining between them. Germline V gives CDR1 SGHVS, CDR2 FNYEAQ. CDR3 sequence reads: CASSFTGRQETQYF. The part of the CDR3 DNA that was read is TGTGCCAGCAGCTTTACAGGTCGCCAAGAGACC.

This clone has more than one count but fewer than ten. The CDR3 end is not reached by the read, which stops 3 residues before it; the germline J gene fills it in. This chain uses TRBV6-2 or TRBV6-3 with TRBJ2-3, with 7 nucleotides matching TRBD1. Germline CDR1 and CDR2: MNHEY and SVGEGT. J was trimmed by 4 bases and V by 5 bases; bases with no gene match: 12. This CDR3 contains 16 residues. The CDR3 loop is CASSGARTGQSDTQYF. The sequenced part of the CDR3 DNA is TGTGCCAGCAGTGGGGCTAGGACAGGACAATCAGATACG.

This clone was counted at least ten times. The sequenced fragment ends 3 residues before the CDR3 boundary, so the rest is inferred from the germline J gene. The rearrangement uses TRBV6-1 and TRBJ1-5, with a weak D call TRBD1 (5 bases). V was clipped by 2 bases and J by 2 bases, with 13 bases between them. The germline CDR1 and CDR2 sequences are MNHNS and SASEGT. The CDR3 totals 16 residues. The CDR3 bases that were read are TGTGCCAGCAGTGAATCGGGGGAAACGGGCAATCAGCCC. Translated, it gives CASSESGETGNQP. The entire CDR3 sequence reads CASSESGETGNQPQHF.

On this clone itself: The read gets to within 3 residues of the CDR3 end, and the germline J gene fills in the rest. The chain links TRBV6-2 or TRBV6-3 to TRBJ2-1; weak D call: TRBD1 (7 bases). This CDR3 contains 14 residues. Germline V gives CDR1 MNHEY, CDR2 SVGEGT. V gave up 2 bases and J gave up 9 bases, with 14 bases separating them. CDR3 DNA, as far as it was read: TGTGCCAGCAGTTACCTCGGAGGGGGCGGTGAG. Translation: CASSYLGGGGE. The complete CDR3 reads CASSYLGGGGEQFF.

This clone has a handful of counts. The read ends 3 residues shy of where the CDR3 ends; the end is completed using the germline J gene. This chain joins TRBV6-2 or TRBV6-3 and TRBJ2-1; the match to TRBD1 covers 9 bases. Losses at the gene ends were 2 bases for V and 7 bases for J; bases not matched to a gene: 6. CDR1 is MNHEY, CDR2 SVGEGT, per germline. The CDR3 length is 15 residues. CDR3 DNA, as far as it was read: TGTGCCAGCAGTTACGAGGACAGGGGCCGGAATGAG. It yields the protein CASSYEDRGRNE. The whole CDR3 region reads CASSYEDRGRNEQFF.

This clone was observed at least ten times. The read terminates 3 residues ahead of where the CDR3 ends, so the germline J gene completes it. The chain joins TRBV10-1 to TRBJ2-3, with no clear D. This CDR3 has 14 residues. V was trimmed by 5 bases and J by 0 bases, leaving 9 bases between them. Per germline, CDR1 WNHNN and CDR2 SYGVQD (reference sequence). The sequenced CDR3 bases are TGCGCCAGCAGTCAGGAACTTAGCACAGATACG. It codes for CASSQELSTDT. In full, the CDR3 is CASSQELSTDTQYF.

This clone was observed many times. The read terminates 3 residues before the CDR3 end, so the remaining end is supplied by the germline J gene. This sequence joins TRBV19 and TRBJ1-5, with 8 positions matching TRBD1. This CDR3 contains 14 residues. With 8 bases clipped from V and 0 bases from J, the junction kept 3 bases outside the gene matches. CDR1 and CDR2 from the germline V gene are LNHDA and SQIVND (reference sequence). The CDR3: CASATGDSNQPQHF. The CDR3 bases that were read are TGTGCCAGTGCGACAGGGGATAGCAATCAGCCC.

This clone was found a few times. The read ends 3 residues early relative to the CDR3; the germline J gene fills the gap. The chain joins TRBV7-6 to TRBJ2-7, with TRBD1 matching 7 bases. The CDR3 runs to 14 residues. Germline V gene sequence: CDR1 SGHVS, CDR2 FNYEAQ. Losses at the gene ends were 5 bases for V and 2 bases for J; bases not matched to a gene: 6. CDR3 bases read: TGTGCCAGCAGCCCGACAGGGAATCCCTACGAG. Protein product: CASSPTGNPYE. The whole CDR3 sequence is CASSPTGNPYEQYF.

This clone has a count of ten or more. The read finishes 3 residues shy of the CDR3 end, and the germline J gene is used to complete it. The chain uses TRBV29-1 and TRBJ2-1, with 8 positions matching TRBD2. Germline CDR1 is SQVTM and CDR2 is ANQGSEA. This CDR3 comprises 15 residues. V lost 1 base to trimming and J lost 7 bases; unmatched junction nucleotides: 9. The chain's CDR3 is CSVEALAGFVNEQFF. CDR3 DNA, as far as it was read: TGCAGCGTTGAAGCTCTAGCGGGTTTTGTTAATGAG.

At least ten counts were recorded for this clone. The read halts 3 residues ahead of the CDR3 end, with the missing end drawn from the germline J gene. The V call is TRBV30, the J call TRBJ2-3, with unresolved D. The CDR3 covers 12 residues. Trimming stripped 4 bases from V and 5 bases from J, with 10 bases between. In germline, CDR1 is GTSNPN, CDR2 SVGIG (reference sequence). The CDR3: CAWNRGKDTQYF. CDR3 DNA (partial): TGTGCCTGGAACAGAGGAAAAGATACG.

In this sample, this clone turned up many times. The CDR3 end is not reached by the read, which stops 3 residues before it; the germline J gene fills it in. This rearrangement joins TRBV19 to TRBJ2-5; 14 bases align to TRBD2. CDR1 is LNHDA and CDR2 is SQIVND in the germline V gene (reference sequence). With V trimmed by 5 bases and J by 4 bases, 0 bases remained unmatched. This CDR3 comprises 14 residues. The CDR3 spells CASSGLAGGETQYF. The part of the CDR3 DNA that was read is TGTGCCAGTAGTGGACTAGCGGGGGGAGAGACC.

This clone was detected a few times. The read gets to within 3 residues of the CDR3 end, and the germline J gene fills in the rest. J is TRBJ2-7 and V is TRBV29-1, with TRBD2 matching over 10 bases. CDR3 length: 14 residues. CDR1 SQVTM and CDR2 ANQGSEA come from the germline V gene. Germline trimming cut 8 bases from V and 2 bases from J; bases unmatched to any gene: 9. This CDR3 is CSITGTSDPYEQYF. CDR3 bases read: TGCAGCATTACCGGGACTAGCGACCCCTACGAG.

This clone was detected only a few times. CDR3 amino acids: CASSEWGLAGGSTDTQYF. Partial CDR3 DNA: TGTGCCAGCAGTGAGTGGGGACTAGCGGGAGGAAGCACAGATACG. The chain couples TRBV2 to TRBJ2-3; 15 bases agree with TRBD2. The read ends 3 residues shy of where the CDR3 ends; the end is completed using the germline J gene. The ends lost 3 bases at V and 0 bases at J; junction bases unmatched: 4. This CDR3 has 18 amino acids. Germline V gene data show CDR1 as SNHLY and CDR2 as FYNNEI.

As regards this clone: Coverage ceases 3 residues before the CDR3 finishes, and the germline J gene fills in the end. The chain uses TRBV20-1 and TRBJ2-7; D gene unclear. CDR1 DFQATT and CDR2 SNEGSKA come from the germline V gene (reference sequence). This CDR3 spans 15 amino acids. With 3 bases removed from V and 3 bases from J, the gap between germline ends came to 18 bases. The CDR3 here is CSASPREERVYEQYF. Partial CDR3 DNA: TGCAGTGCTAGTCCTCGAGAGGAAAGGGTCTACGAG.

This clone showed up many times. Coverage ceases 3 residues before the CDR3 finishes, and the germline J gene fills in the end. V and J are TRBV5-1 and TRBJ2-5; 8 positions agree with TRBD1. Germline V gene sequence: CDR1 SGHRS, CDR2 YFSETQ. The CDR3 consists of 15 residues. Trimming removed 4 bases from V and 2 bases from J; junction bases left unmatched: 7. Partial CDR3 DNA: TGCGCCAGCAGCCGAACGGACAGGGAGCAAGAGACC. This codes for CASSRTDREQET. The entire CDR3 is CASSRTDREQETQYF.

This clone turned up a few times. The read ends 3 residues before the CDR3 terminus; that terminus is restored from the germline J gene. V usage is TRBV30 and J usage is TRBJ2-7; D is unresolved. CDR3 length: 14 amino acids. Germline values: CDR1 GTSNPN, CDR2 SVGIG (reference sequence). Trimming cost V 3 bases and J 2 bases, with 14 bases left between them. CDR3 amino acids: CAWRISAAAYEQYF. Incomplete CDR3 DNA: TGTGCCTGGAGGATCTCGGCGGCAGCCTACGAG.

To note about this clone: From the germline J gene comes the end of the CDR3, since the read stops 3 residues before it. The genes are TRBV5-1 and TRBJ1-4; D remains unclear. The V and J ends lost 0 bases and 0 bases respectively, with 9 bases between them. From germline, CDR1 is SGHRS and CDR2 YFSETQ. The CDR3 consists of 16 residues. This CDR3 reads CASSLGPGATNEKLFF. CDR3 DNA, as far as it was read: TGCGCCAGCAGCTTGGGGCCGGGTGCAACTAATGAAAAA. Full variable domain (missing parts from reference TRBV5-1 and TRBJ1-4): KAGVTQTPRYLIKTRGQQVTLSCSPISGHRSVSWYQQTPGQGLQFLFEYFSETQRNKGNFPGRFSGRQFSNSRSEMNVSTLELGDSALYLCASSLGPGATNEKLFFGSGTQLSVL.

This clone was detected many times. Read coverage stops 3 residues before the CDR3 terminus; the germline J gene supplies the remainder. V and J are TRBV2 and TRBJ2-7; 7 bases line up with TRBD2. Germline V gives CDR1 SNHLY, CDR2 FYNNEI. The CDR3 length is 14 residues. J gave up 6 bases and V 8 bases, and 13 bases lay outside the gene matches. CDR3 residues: CASARVSGAVEQYF. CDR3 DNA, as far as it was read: TGTGCCAGCGCGAGGGTAAGCGGGGCAGTCGAG.

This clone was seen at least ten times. The CDR3 region is CASSTAGTGYRNEQYF. Partial CDR3 DNA: TGTGCCAGCTCAACCGCCGGGACAGGGTATCGTAACGAG. V usage is TRBV18 and J usage is TRBJ2-7; 9 bases align to TRBD1. The read terminates 3 residues before the CDR3 end, so the remaining end is supplied by the germline J gene. This CDR3 contains 16 residues. V was clipped by 5 bases and J by 5 bases; unmatched bases: 13. Germline CDR1 KGHSH, CDR2 LQKENI.

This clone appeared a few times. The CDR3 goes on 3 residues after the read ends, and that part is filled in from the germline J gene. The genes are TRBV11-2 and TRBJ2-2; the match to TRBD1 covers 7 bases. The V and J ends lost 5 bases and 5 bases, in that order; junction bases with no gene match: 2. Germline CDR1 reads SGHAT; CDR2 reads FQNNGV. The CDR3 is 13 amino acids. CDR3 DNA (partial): TGTGCCAGCAGCCCACAGGGGACCGGGGAG. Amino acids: CASSPQGTGE. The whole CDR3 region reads CASSPQGTGELFF.

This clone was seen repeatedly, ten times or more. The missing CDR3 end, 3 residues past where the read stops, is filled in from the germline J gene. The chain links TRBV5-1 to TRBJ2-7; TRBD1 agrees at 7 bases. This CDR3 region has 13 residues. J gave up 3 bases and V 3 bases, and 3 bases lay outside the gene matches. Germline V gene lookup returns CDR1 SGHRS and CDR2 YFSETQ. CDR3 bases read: TGCGCCAGCAGCTACAGACAGGGCTACGAG. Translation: CASSYRQGYE. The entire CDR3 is CASSYRQGYEQYF.

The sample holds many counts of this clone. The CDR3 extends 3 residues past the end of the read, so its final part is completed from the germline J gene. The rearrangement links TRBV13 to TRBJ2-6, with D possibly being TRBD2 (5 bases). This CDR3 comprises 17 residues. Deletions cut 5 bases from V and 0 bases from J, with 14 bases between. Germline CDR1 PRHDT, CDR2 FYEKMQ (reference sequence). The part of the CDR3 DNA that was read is TGTGCCAGCAGCCTCACTAGGAGTAGCTCTGGGGCCAACGTC. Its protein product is CASSLTRSSSGANV. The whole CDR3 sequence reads CASSLTRSSSGANVLTF. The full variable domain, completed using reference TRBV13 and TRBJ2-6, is AAGVIQSPRHLIKEKRETATLKCYPIPRHDTVYWYQQGPGQDPQFLISFYEKMQSDKGSIPDRFSAQQFSDYHSELNMSSLELGDSALYFCASSLTRSSSGANVLTFGAGSRLTVL.

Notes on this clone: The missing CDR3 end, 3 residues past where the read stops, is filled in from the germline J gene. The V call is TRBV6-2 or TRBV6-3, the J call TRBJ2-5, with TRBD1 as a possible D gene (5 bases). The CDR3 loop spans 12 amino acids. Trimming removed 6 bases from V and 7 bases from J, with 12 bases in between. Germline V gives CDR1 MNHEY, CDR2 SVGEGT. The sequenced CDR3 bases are TGTGCCAGCAGCTCTCCTCAGGGGACC. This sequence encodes CASSSPQGT. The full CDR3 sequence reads CASSSPQGTQYF.

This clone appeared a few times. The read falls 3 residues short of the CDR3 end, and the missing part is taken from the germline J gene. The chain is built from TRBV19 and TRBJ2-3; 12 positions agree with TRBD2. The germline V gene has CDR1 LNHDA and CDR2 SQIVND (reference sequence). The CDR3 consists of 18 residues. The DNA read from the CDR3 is TGTGCCAGTAGTATCCCGAGGGCGACTAGCGGGAGCTCACATGCG. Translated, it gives CASSIPRATSGSSHA. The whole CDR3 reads CASSIPRATSGSSHAQYF.

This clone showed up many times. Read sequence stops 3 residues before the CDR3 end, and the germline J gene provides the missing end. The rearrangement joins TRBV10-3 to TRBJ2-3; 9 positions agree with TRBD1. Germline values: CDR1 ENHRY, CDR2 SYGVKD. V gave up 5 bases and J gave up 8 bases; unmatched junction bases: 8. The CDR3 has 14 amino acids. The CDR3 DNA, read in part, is TGTGCCATCAGTACCGGACAGGGGTCTGCTACG. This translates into CAISTGQGSAT. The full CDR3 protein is CAISTGQGSATQYF.

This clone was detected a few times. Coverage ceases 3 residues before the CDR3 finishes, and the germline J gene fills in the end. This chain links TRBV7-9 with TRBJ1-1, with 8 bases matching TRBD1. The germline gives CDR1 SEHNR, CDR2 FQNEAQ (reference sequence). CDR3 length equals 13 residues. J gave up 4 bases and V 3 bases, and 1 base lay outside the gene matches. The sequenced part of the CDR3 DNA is TGTGCCAGCAGCTTCACAGGGGGCACTGAA. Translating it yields CASSFTGGTE. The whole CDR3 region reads CASSFTGGTEAFF.

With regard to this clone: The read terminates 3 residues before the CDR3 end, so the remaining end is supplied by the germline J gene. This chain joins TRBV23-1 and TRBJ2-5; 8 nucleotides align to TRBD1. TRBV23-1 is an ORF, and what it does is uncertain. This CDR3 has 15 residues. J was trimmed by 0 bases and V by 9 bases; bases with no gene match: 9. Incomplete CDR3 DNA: TGCGCCAGACCTTGGGACAGGTCGAACCAAGAGACC. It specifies CARPWDRSNQET. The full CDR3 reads CARPWDRSNQETQYF.

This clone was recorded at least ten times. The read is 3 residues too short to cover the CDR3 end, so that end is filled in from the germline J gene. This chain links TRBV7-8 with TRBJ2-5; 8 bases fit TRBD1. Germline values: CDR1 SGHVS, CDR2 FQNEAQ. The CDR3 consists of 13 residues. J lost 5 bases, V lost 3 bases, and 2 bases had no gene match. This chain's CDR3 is CASSFRDRETQYF. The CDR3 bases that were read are TGTGCCAGCAGCTTCCGGGACAGGGAGACC.